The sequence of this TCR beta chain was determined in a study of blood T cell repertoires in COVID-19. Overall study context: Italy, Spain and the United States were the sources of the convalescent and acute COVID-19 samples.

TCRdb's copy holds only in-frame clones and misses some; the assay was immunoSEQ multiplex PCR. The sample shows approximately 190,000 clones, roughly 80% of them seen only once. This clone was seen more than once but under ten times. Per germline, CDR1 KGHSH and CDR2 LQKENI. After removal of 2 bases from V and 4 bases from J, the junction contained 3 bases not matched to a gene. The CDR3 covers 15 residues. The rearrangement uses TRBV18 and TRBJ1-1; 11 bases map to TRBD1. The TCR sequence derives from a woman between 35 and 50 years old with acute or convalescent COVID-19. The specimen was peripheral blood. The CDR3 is CASSPGTGGTTEAFF. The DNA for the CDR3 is TGTGCCAGCTCACCAGGGACAGGGGGTACCACTGAAGCTTTCTTT.